Following are 28 T cell receptor beta chains from one sample sequenced in a study of cytomegalovirus exposure and HLA in healthy donors. PCR was performed using 60 Vbeta and 13 Jbeta primers. TCRdb keeps only in-frame clones here, not all; method: immunoSEQ multiplex PCR. The top ten clones hold about 6.4% of a sample with some 170,000 clones, 75% to 80% of them seen once. The sample taken for sequencing was PBMCs. Source of these receptors: a man in his forties in good health and CMV-seropositive.

This chain connects TRBV10-3 to TRBJ1-1; possibly TRBD1 for D (6 bases). The CDR3 spans 15 residues. Germline V gene data show CDR1 as ENHRY and CDR2 as SYGVKD. Trimming left V 1 base short and J 1 base short, with 10 bases between. DNA of the CDR3: TGTGCCATCAGTGAGTTGGGACACAAGAACACTGAAGCTTTCTTT. It codes for CAISELGHKNTEAFF.

The V gene is TRBV6-6, the J gene TRBJ1-2; 8 nucleotides agree with TRBD1. The ends lost 5 bases at V and 8 bases at J; junction bases unmatched: 7. Germline V gives CDR1 MNHNY, CDR2 SVGAGI (reference sequence). There are 13 residues in the CDR3. The CDR3 is CASSPRGREGYTF. The CDR3 region has the DNA TGTGCCAGCAGTCCCAGGGGGCGCGAAGGCTACACCTTC.

The CDR3 DNA reads TGCGCCAGCAGTATCGGTTCGGGCGGGCCGGTTCAAGAGACCCAGTACTTC. Encoded protein: CASSIGSGGPVQETQYF. The rearrangement links TRBV5-1 to TRBJ2-5, with D possibly being TRBD2 (5 bases). CDR1 and CDR2 (germline): SGHRS, YFSETQ. This CDR3 region has 17 residues. Trimming took off 5 bases at V and 2 bases at J, with 22 bases between the two ends.

The gene calls are TRBV5-1 and TRBJ2-5; TRBD1 matches at 9 bases. Germline CDR1 reads SGHRS; CDR2 reads YFSETQ. This CDR3 spans 13 amino acids. V dropped 6 bases and J dropped 6; count of bases not matched to a gene: 6. CDR3 sequence: CASKKDRGQTQYF. CDR3 coding DNA: TGCGCCAGCAAAAAGGACAGGGGACAGACCCAGTACTTC.

The gene calls are TRBV5-1 and TRBJ2-2; possible D gene TRBD2, 5 bases. Germline assignment: CDR1 SGHRS and CDR2 YFSETQ. The V end was cut by 4 bases, the J end by 6 bases, with 10 bases between. This CDR3 comprises 13 residues. CDR3 in DNA: TGCGCCAGCAGCCCCCCGGACTCCGGGGAGCTGTTTTTT. This gives the protein CASSPPDSGELFF.

V gene TRBV18 combines with J gene TRBJ1-4; a weak D match, TRBD1 (5 bases). The V end was cut by 4 bases, the J end by 4 bases, with 7 bases between. CDR1 and CDR2 (germline): KGHSH, LQKENI. The CDR3 is made up of 13 amino acids. For the CDR3, the DNA is TGTGCCAGCTCACAGGGGTATAATGAAAAACTGTTTTTT. Translated, it gives CASSQGYNEKLFF. Combining the CDR3 with reference TRBV18 and TRBJ1-4 gives the whole variable domain NAGVMQNPRHLVRRRGQEARLRCSPMKGHSHVYWYRQLPEEGLKFMVYLQKENIIDESGMPKERFSAEFPKEGPSILRIQQVVRGDSAAYFCASSQGYNEKLFFGSGTQLSVL.

As to this clone: At one end the junction does not follow the germline gene, possibly because of a read error. V usage is TRBV27 and J usage is TRBJ2-6; tentatively, D is TRBD1 (5 bases). Germline-derived CDR1 and CDR2 are MNHEY and SMNVEV (reference sequence). CDR3 length: 17 amino acids. CDR3 DNA sequence: TGTGCCAGCAGTTTTGGAGCGTCCAGCTCTGGGGCCAACGGCCTGACTTTC. Amino acid sequence: CASSFGASSSGANGLTF.

The chain recombines TRBV19 with TRBJ2-5, with 13 nucleotides matching TRBD2. Looked up from germline, CDR1 is LNHDA and CDR2 is SQIVND (reference sequence). V dropped 6 bases and J dropped 4; count of bases not matched to a gene: 8. The CDR3 loop spans 16 amino acids. CDR3: CASSPGLAGEGETQYF. In DNA form, the CDR3 reads TGTGCCAGTAGCCCCGGACTAGCGGGAGAAGGAGAGACCCAGTACTTC.

This clone appeared a few times. The chain uses TRBV18 and TRBJ2-1; 7 bases align to TRBD2. V was pared by 8 bases and J by 10 bases, with 8 bases of the junction left unmatched. From germline, CDR1 is KGHSH and CDR2 LQKENI. The CDR3 is made up of 12 amino acids. CDR3 DNA: TGTGCCAGCACCACCGAGCGGGGCGAGCAGTTCTTC. Translated, it gives CASTTERGEQFF.

V gene TRBV7-2 combines with J gene TRBJ2-5; TRBD2 agrees at 9 bases. The germline V gene has CDR1 SGHTA and CDR2 FQGNSA. This CDR3 comprises 15 residues. V was pared by 2 bases and J by 5 bases, with 6 bases of the junction left unmatched. The CDR3 reads CASSLQAGGGETQYF. For the CDR3, the DNA is TGTGCCAGCAGCTTACAAGCGGGAGGCGGGGAGACCCAGTACTTC.

The chain uses TRBV27 and TRBJ2-5, with 9 bases aligning to TRBD1. With V trimmed by 6 bases and J by 7 bases, 3 bases remained unmatched. CDR3 length: 12 amino acids. Germline V gives CDR1 MNHEY, CDR2 SMNVEV (reference sequence). CDR3: CASRTGGGTQYF. CDR3 in DNA: TGTGCCAGCAGGACAGGGGGTGGGACCCAGTACTTC.

The chain's CDR3 is CASSSTERAFSYEQYF. CDR3 DNA: TGTGCCAGCAGCTCCACTGAGCGGGCCTTCTCCTACGAGCAGTACTTC. This sequence joins TRBV7-9 and TRBJ2-7; D is perhaps TRBD2 (6 bases). The CDR3 runs 16 residues. V was cut by 4 bases and J by 0 bases, with 16 bases left in between. Germline V gives CDR1 SEHNR, CDR2 FQNEAQ (reference sequence).

The chain couples TRBV10-3 to TRBJ2-6, with D possibly being TRBD2 (7 bases). The length of the CDR3 is 16 residues. The V end was cut by 11 bases, the J end by 0 bases, with 17 bases between. Germline V CDR1 and CDR2: ENHRY, SYGVKD. Here the CDR3 reads CAGGGGSDSGANVLTF. CDR3 sequence (DNA): TGTGCCGGTGGCGGGGGCTCCGACTCTGGGGCCAACGTCCTGACTTTC.

The chain combines TRBV28 with TRBJ2-7; maybe TRBD1 (6 bases). CDR3 length: 13 amino acids. V dropped 5 bases and J dropped 2 bases, with 10 bases sitting between them. The germline CDR1 and CDR2 sequences are MDHEN and SYDVKM. This CDR3 reads CASSEGHTYEQYF. CDR3 nucleotide sequence: TGTGCCAGCAGTGAGGGACACACCTACGAGCAGTACTTC.

This clone was detected only once. The junction does not match germline at one end; this may be a read error. The V call is TRBV5-1, the J call TRBJ2-4; D uncertain. This CDR3 spans 14 amino acids. Germline V gene lookup returns CDR1 SGHRS and CDR2 YFSETQ. The CDR3 is CASSPLMAKNSQYF. As DNA, the CDR3 is TGCGCCAGCAGCCCCCTGATGGCCAAAAACAGTCAGTACTTC.

This clone was seen just once. V is TRBV7-8 and J is TRBJ2-1; 9 bases align to TRBD2. V lost 1 base to trimming and J lost 4 bases; unmatched junction nucleotides: 5. The germline CDR1 and CDR2 sequences are SGHVS and FQNEAQ. The CDR3 is 16 residues long. The CDR3 is CASSLGASGTYNEQFF. The CDR3 nucleotides are TGTGCCAGCAGCTTAGGCGCTAGCGGGACTTACAATGAGCAGTTCTTC.

The chain employs TRBV5-1 and TRBJ1-1; unclear D gene. Trimming took off 2 bases at V and 1 base at J, with 9 bases between the two ends. The CDR3 contains 14 residues. Germline V gene data show CDR1 as SGHRS and CDR2 as YFSETQ. The CDR3 loop reads CASSLGLKNTEAFF. Written as DNA, the CDR3 is TGCGCCAGCAGCTTAGGACTGAAGAACACTGAAGCTTTCTTT.

V is TRBV28 and J is TRBJ2-5; TRBD2 matches 7 bases. Near its end, the DNA agrees better with TRBJ2-7, so the J call may be wrong. The V gene's germline CDR1 is MDHEN and CDR2 SYDVKM. This CDR3 contains 14 residues. The CDR3 bases are TGTGCCAGCAGTTTGGGACTACCACCATACGAGCAGTACTTC. Encoded protein: CASSLGLPPYEQYF.

The chain employs TRBV6-5 and TRBJ2-6; D perhaps matches TRBD2 (5 bases). The V gene's germline CDR1 is MNHEY and CDR2 SVGAGI. The CDR3 has 13 residues. Trimming pared 7 bases from V and 3 bases from J, leaving 7 bases between. CDR3 amino acids: CASMTNGANVLTF. The CDR3 DNA follows: TGTGCCAGCATGACTAATGGGGCCAACGTCCTGACTTTC.

For this clone: One end of the junction is discordant with germline, which a read error may explain. As DNA, the CDR3 is TGTGCCAGCTCGCTTGACGGCGGTGGGGCCAACGGCCTGACTTTC. Translating it yields CASSLDGGGANGLTF. The rearrangement uses TRBV18 and TRBJ2-6; TRBD1 is a possible D gene (5 bases). From germline, CDR1 is KGHSH and CDR2 LQKENI. CDR3 length: 15 amino acids.

V usage is TRBV7-8 and J usage is TRBJ2-3; D is ambiguous. The CDR3 is 12 residues long. The germline V gene has CDR1 SGHVS and CDR2 FQNEAQ. Trimming stripped 1 base from V and 7 bases from J, with 6 bases between. CDR3 loop: CASSLGSYTQYF. Written as DNA, the CDR3 is TGTGCCAGCAGCTTAGGCAGTTATACGCAGTATTTT.

The rearrangement joins TRBV28 to TRBJ2-5; a weak D match, TRBD2 (5 bases). Germline V gene data show CDR1 as MDHEN and CDR2 as SYDVKM. The CDR3 extends over 13 amino acids. V lost 6 bases to trimming and J lost 2 bases, with 10 bases between them. As DNA, the CDR3 is TGTGCCAGCAGCGAGGGCAGGCAAGAGACCCAGTACTTC. It specifies CASSEGRQETQYF.

The V gene is TRBV19, the J gene TRBJ1-4; D is unclear. The length of the CDR3 is 14 residues. The germline V gene encodes CDR1 LNHDA and CDR2 SQIVND (reference sequence). V dropped 7 bases and J dropped 2 bases, with 11 bases sitting between them. Here the CDR3 DNA reads TGTGCCAGTAAGCGGGATCCGACTAATGAAAAACTGTTTTTT. Amino acid sequence: CASKRDPTNEKLFF.

V and J are TRBV27 and TRBJ2-5; the match to TRBD1 covers 12 bases. Unmatched junction bases numbered 5, after V lost 4 bases and J lost 5 bases. Per the germline V gene, CDR1 is MNHEY and CDR2 is SMNVEV (reference sequence). This CDR3 region has 15 residues. CDR3: CASSSGTGGVETQYF. DNA of the CDR3: TGTGCCAGCAGTTCCGGGACAGGGGGCGTGGAGACCCAGTACTTC.

The gene calls are TRBV7-3 and TRBJ2-1, with 9 nucleotides matching TRBD1. The germline CDR1 and CDR2 sequences are SGHTA and FQGTGA. This CDR3 has 15 amino acids. The V gene end was trimmed by 5 bases and the J gene end by 7 bases; junction bases not matched to a gene: 9. This chain's CDR3 is CASSPGTGSSNEQFF. DNA for the CDR3: TGTGCCAGCAGCCCCGGGACAGGGAGTTCGAATGAGCAGTTCTTC. The full variable domain, in which reference TRBV7-3 and TRBJ2-1 provide the parts outside the CDR3, is GAGVSQTPSNKVTEKGKYVELRCDPISGHTALYWYRQSLGQGPEFLIYFQGTGAADDSGLPNDRFFAVRPEGSVSTLKIQRTERGDSAVYLCASSPGTGSSNEQFFGPGTRLTVL.

The chain carries TRBV5-4 and TRBJ2-4; D is uncertain. Per germline, CDR1 SGHNT and CDR2 YYREEE (reference sequence). The V end was cut by 2 bases, the J end by 0 bases, with 12 bases between. This CDR3 is 16 amino acids long. In DNA form, the CDR3 reads TGTGCCAGCAGCTTAACAGCTACTCTAGCCAAAAACATTCAGTACTTC. This codes for CASSLTATLAKNIQYF.

The V gene is TRBV9, the J gene TRBJ2-4, with TRBD1 matching 7 bases. Germline assignment: CDR1 SGDLS and CDR2 YYNGEE. CDR3 length equals 15 residues. V was clipped by 4 bases and J by 6 bases; unmatched bases: 10. The chain's CDR3 is CASSPSEDRVNIQYF. The CDR3 DNA follows: TGTGCCAGCAGCCCCTCCGAAGACAGGGTAAACATTCAGTACTTC.

V gene TRBV4-2 combines with J gene TRBJ1-5, with TRBD1 matching over 9 bases. The CDR3 has 15 amino acids. Trimming at V came to 2 bases and at J to 8 bases, leaving 7 bases not matched to a gene. Germline loops: CDR1 LGHNA, CDR2 YNFKEQ. The CDR3 bases are TGTGCCAGCAGCCAACAGGGACAGGGTGAGGAGCCCCAGCATTTT. Encoded protein: CASSQQGQGEEPQHF.